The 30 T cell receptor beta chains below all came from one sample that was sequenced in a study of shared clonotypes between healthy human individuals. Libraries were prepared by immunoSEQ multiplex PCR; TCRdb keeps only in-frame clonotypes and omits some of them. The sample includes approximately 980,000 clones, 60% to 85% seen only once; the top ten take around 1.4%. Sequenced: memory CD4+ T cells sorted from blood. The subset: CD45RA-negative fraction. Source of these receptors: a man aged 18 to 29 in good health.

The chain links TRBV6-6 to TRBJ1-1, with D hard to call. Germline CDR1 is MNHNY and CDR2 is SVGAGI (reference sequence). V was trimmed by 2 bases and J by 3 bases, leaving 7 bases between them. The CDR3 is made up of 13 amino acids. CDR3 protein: CASSYAEDTEAFF. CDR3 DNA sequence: TGTGCCAGCAGTTACGCTGAGGACACTGAAGCTTTCTTT.

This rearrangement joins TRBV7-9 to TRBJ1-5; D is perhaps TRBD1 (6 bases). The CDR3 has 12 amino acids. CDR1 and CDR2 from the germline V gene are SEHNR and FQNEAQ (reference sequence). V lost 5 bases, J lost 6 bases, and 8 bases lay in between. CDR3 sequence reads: CASSIQGQPQHF. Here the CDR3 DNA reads TGTGCCAGCAGCATACAGGGTCAGCCCCAGCATTTT. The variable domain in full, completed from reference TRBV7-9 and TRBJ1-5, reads DTGVSQNPRHKITKRGQNVTFRCDPISEHNRLYWYRQTLGQGPEFLTYFQNEAQLEKSRLLSDRFSAERPKGSFSTLEIQRTEQGDSAMYLCASSIQGQPQHFGDGTRLSIL.

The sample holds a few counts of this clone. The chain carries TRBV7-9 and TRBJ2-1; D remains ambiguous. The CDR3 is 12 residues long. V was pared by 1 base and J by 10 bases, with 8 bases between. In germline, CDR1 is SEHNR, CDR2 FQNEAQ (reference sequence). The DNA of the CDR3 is TGTGCCAGCAGCTTAGGATTTCTCGAGCAGTTCTTC. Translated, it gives CASSLGFLEQFF.

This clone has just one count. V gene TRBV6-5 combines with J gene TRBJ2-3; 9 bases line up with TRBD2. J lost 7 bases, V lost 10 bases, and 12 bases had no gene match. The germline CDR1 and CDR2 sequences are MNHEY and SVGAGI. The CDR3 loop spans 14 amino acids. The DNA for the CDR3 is TGTGCCACCAGCAGGCTAGCGGGAAAGAATACGCAGTATTTT. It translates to CATSRLAGKNTQYF.

CDR3 coding DNA: TGTGCCAGCAGCCCTAGGGAGGCTAGCGGGAGGTACGAGCAGTACTTC. It codes for CASSPREASGRYEQYF. This chain uses TRBV9 with TRBJ2-7; 11 nucleotides align to TRBD2. The CDR3 extends over 16 amino acids. The germline V gene encodes CDR1 SGDLS and CDR2 YYNGEE. Trimming removed 4 bases from V and 4 bases from J; junction bases left unmatched: 10.

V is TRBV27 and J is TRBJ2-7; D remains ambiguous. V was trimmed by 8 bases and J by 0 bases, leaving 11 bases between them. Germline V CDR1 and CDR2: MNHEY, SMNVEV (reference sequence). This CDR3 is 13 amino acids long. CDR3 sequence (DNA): TGTGCCAGCCAAGGAGACAACTCCTACGAGCAGTACTTC. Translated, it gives CASQGDNSYEQYF.

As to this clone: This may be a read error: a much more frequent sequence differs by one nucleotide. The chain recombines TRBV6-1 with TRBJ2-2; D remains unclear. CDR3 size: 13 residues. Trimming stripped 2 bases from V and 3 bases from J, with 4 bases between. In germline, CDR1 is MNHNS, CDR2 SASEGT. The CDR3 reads CASSEMDTGELFF. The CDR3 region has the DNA TGTGCCAGCAGTGAAATGGACACCGGGGAGCTGTTTTTT.

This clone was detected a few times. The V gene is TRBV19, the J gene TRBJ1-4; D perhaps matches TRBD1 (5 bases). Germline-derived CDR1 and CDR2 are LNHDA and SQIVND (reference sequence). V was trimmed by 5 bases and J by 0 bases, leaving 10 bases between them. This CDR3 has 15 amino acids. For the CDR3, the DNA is TGTGCCAGTAGTGCGCAGGGCACAACTAATGAAAAACTGTTTTTT. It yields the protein CASSAQGTTNEKLFF.

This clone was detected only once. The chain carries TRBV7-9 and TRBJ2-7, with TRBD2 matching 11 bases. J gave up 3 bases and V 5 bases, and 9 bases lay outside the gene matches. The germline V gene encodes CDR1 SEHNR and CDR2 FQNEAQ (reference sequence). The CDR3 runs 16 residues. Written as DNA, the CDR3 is TGTGCCAGCAGCCAACAACTAGCGGGAGCGGGCTACGAGCAGTACTTC. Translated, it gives CASSQQLAGAGYEQYF.

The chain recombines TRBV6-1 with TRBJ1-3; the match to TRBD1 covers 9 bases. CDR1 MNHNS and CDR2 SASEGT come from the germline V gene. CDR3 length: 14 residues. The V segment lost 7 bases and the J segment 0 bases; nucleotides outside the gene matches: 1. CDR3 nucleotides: TGTGCCAGCAAGGGACAGGGCTCTGGAAACACCATATATTTT. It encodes CASKGQGSGNTIYF.

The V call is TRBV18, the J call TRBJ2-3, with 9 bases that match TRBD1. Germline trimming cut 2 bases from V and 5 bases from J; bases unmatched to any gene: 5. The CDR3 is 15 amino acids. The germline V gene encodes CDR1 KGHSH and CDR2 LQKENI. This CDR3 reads CASSPTGQGKDTQYF. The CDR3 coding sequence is TGTGCCAGCTCACCAACCGGACAGGGGAAAGATACGCAGTATTTT.

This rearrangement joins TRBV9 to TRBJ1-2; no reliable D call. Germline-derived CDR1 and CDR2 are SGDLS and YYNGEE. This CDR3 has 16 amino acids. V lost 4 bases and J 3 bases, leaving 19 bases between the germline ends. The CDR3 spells CASSKDGTPRDYGYTF. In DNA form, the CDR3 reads TGTGCCAGCAGCAAGGACGGTACTCCCCGGGACTATGGCTACACCTTC.

The DNA for the CDR3 is TGTGCCAGCAGTTTAAGGGGAGGGGGTCATGGCTACACCTTC. This codes for CASSLRGGGHGYTF. This chain connects TRBV27 to TRBJ1-2; D might be TRBD1 (6 bases). The CDR3 has 14 amino acids. Trimming removed 2 bases at V and 6 bases at J, with 13 bases between. CDR1 MNHEY and CDR2 SMNVEV come from the germline V gene (reference sequence).

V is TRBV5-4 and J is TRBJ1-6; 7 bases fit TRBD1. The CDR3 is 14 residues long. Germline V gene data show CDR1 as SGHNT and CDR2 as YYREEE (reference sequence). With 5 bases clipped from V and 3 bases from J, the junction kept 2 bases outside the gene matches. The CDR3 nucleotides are TGTGCCAGCAGGACAGGGAACTATAATTCACCCCTCCACTTT. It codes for CASRTGNYNSPLHF. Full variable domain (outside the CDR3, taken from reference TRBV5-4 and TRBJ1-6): ETGVTQSPTHLIKTRGQQVTLRCSSQSGHNTVSWYQQALGQGPQFIFQYYREEENGRGNFPPRFSGLQFPNYSSELNVNALELDDSALYLCASRTGNYNSPLHFGNGTRLTVT.

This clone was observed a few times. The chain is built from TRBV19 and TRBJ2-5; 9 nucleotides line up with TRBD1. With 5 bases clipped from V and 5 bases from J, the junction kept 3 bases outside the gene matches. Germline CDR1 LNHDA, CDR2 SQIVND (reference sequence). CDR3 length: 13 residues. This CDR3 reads CASSLDRGETQYF. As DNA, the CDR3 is TGTGCCAGTAGTCTGGACAGGGGTGAGACCCAGTACTTC.

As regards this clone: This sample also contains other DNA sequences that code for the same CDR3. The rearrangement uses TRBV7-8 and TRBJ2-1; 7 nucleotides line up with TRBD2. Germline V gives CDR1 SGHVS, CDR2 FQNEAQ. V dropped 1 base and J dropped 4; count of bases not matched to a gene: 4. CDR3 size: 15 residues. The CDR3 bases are TGTGCCAGCAGCTTAGTGGGCGGGGGATACAATGAGCAGTTCTTC. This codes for CASSLVGGGYNEQFF.

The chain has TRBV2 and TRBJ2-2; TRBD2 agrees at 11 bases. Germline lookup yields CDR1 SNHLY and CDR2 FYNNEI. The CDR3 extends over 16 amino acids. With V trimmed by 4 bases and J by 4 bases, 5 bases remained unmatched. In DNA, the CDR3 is TGTGCCAGCAGTGCTAGCGGGGGGCTTGGCACCGGGGAGCTGTTTTTT. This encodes CASSASGGLGTGELFF.

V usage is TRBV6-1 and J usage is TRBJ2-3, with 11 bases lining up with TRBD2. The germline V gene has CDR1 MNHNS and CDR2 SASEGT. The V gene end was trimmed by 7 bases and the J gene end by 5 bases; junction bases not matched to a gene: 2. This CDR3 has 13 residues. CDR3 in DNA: TGTGCCAGCATGGGGACTAGCGGAGATACGCAGTATTTT. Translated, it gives CASMGTSGDTQYF.

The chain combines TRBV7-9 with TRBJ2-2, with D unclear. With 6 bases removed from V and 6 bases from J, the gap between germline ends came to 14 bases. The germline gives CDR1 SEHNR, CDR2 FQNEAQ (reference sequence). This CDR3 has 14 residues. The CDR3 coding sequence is TGTGCCAGCAGACCCCCGACCGGCGCCGGGGAGCTGTTTTTT. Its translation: CASRPPTGAGELFF.

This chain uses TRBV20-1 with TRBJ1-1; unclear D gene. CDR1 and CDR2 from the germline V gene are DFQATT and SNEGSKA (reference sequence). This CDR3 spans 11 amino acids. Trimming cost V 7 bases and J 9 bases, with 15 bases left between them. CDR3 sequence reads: CSVPDIWKAFF. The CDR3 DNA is TGCAGTGTCCCAGACATATGGAAAGCTTTCTTT.

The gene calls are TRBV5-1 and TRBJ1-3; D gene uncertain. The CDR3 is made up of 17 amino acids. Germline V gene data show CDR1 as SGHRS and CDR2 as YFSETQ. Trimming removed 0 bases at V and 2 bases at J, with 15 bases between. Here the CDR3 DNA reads TGCGCCAGCAGCTTGGGTAGTACCAGCGGGACTGGAAACACCATATATTTT. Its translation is CASSLGSTSGTGNTIYF.

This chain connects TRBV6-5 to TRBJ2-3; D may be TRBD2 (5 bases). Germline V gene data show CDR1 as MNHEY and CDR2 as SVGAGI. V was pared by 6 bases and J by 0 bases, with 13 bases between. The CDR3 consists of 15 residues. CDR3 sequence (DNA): TGTGCCAGCAGGGATGGGCTAGCCAGCACAGATACGCAGTATTTT. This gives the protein CASRDGLASTDTQYF.

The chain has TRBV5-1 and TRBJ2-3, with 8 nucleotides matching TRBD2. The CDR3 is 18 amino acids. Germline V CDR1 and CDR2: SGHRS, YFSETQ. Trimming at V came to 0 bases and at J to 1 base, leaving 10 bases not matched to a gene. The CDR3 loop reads CASSLGGTRTHGTDTQYF. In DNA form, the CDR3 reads TGCGCCAGCAGCTTGGGTGGGACTAGGACTCACGGCACAGATACGCAGTATTTT.

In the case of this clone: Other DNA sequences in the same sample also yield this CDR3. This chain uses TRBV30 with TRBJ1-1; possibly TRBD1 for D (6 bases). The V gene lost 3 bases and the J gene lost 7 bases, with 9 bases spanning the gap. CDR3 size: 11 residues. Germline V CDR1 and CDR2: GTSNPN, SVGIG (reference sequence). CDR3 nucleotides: TGTGCCTGGAGCATCAGGGGTGAAGCTTTCTTT. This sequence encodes CAWSIRGEAFF.

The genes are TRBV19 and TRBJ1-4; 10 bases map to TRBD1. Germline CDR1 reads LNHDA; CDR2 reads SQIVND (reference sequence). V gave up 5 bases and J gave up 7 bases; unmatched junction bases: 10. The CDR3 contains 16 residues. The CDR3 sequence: CASSYTRTGGLEKLFF. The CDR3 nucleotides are TGTGCCAGTAGTTACACCCGGACAGGGGGTCTTGAAAAACTGTTTTTT.

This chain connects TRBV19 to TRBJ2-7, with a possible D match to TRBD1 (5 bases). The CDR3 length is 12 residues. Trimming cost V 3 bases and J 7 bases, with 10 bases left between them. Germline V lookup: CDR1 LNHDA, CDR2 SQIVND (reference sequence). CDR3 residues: CASSIGAGEQYF. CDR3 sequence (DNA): TGTGCCAGTAGTATTGGAGCAGGGGAGCAGTACTTC.

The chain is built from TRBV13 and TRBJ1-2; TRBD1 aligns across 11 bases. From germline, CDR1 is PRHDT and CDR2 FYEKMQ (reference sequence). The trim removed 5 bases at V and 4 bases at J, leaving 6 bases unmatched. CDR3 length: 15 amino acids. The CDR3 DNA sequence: TGTGCCAGCAGCATTACCGGGACAGGGGGCTATGGCTACACCTTC. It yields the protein CASSITGTGGYGYTF.

In DNA, the CDR3 is TGTGCCATTGGGACAGGGGCGGCGAGTGGTCACGAGCAGTACTTC. Protein: CAIGTGAASGHEQYF. J is TRBJ2-7 and V is TRBV10-3, with 10 bases matching TRBD1. The CDR3 consists of 15 residues. Trimming took 9 bases from V and 5 from J; bases not matched to a gene: 13. The germline V gene has CDR1 ENHRY and CDR2 SYGVKD.

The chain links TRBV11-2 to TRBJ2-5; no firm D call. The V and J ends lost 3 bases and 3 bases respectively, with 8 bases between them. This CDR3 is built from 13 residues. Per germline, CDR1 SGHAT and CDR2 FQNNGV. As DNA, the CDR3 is TGTGCCAGCAGCTTTACCTGGGAAGAGACCCAGTACTTC. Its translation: CASSFTWEETQYF.

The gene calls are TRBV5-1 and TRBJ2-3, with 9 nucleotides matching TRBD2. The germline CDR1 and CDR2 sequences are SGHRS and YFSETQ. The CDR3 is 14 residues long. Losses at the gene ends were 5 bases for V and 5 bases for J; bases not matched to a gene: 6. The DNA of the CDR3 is TGCGCCAGCAGAGTTGCGGGAGGGCAAGATACGCAGTATTTT. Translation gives CASRVAGGQDTQYF. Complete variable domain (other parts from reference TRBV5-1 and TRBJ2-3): KAGVTQTPRYLIKTRGQQVTLSCSPISGHRSVSWYQQTPGQGLQFLFEYFSETQRNKGNFPGRFSGRQFSNSRSEMNVSTLELGDSALYLCASRVAGGQDTQYFGPGTRLTVL.